The present T cell receptor beta chain was sequenced within a study of shared clonotypes between healthy human individuals (dated by TCRdb to 2020 to 2022). General notes on the study: The cohort comprised a couple of women and three men aged 18 to 49 years. The study deeply sequenced blood TCR repertoires of five healthy adults to estimate repertoire size and the extent of clonotype sharing between individuals. Different laboratories and diverse techniques were used to prepare libraries and sequence TCR repertoires, to increase sequencing depth and limit assay-specific biases. Per donor, leukapheresis produced somewhere between about 0.94 and 9 billion PBMCs. Study-wide conclusions, independent of this receptor: The small number of donors limited the genetic and exposure-history diversity represented. Pairwise subsampling led to the expectation that sequencing depth would affect the degree of clonotype sharing among donors. Sampling was restricted to blood, and TCR repertoires in tissues likely differ from the TCR repertoires found in blood.

The CDR3 runs 15 residues from the cysteine to the phenylalanine. This entry keeps only the CDR3 DNA: 45 bases, framed from base 1. CDR1 and CDR2 are drawn from the germline V gene: MGHRA, YSYEKL. A word on this clone: This receptor's antigen is unknown. The junction departs from the called germline gene at one end, perhaps through a read error.

Donors were healthy HIV-negative adults with no recently reported acute infections or vaccinations. Every donor was a Caucasian adult residing in Nashville, Tennessee, USA. In the unsorted samples, approximately 82 million PBMCs were counted, and genomic DNA was extracted using the QIAamp DNA Blood Mini kit. Blood was obtained by leukapheresis, after which PBMCs were separated by Ficoll-Histopaque density gradient centrifugation and cryopreserved in liquid nitrogen vapor phase. Using the deep immunoSEQ assay, multiplex PCR amplified TCR CDR3 regions from genomic DNA. For each cell subset, the extracted genomic DNA was distributed evenly across all wells of several immunoSEQ 96-well plates, and each plate served as one replicate. For unsorted PBMC, 250 to 350 ng genomic DNA, equal to roughly 33,000 T cell genomes, was loaded into each replicate PCR. Unsorted PBMC genomic DNA was sequenced across ten immunoSEQ deep assay plates. Purified libraries were quantified with a Qubit 3.0 fluorometer, sized on a Bioanalyzer 2100, and re-quantified with the KAPA Library Quantification kit. A separate single-read 150-cycle Illumina NextSeq 550 flow cell was used to sequence each immunoSEQ 96-well plate. The study's processing was this. The immunoSEQ output contained only junctional sequences without quality scores, so filtering could not match that applied to full-length reads. Sequences were annotated with PyIR, a Python wrapper for IgBLAST v1.9, using IMGT germline references to assign V/J genes and CDR3. Reads with weak V/J assignments (E-value above 1e-6), missing CDR3, stop codons, out-of-frame junctions, or ambiguous translated residues were removed. V3J clonotypes were defined as sequences sharing an identical inferred V gene, J gene, and CDR3 amino acid sequence. Percentage overlap between repertoires was computed as shared unique clonotypes divided by the size of the smaller repertoire. Richness of each repertoire was evaluated using RTK rarefaction, the Chao1 estimator, and Recon v2.1 estimates of unobserved clonotypes. The clones in this table, taken by TCRdb from immuneACCESS, are in-frame only. Not every clone is retained; where verified, under half of the shortfall comes from an unresolved V gene, and the cause of the rest is unknown. V and J calls and clone size are copied from that table; D and trimming were computed from the DNA. This sample lists fewer than 500,000 clones; about 79% were detected once. The top ten constitute around 12% of the sample.

The TCR was taken from a woman aged 40 to 49 in good health. Some clones in this sample may be carry-over from other donors' samples. The chain links TRBV4-1 with TRBJ1-1, and the D gene may be TRBD1, 5 bases matching. Sequencing was done on a sample of PBMCs. CDR3 region: CASSHSPGLNTEAFF. The DNA reads TGCGCCAGCAGTCATTCCCCAGGGTTGAATACTGAAGCTTTCTTT.